The 2 T cell receptor beta chains reported below all come from one sample, sequenced in a study of somatic mutations in cytotoxic T cells in rheumatoid arthritis. Libraries were prepared by immunoSEQ multiplex PCR; TCRdb keeps only in-frame clonotypes and omits some of them. Of some 30,000 clones listed, roughly 86% are singletons. The source material was CD8+ T cells sorted from blood. The receptor set was obtained from an adult with rheumatoid arthritis.

This clone came up once. At one end, the junction sequence differs from germline, possibly due to a read error. The CDR3 is CASSLPPYPLASVYNEQFF. CDR3 coding DNA: TGTGCTAGCAGCTTACCTCCTTACCCTTTGGCCTCGGTCTACAATGAGCAGTTCTTC. The chain combines TRBV7-7 with TRBJ2-1; D not certain. CDR1 and CDR2 from the germline V gene are SSHAT and FNYEAQ (reference sequence). This CDR3 comprises 19 residues.

The gene calls are TRBV4-1 and TRBJ1-1; D remains unclear. V was clipped by 2 bases and J by 0 bases, with 10 bases between them. The length of the CDR3 is 15 residues. In germline, CDR1 is MGHRA, CDR2 YSYEKL. The chain's CDR3 is CASSQKDGVNTEAFF. The CDR3 region has the DNA TGCGCCAGCAGCCAAAAAGATGGAGTGAACACTGAAGCTTTCTTT.